The 4 T cell receptor beta chains presented below share a single source sample, sequenced in a study of cytomegalovirus exposure and HLA in healthy donors. Generated by immunoSEQ multiplex PCR, the TCRdb table keeps only in-frame clones and is missing some. Among 60,000 or so clones listed, around nine tenths were seen once. The sample taken for sequencing was PBMCs. Receptor source: a woman aged 30 to 39 in good health and CMV-seronegative.

This sequence joins TRBV19 and TRBJ1-1, with 9 nucleotides matching TRBD1. Trimming removed 5 bases from V and 3 bases from J; junction bases left unmatched: 13. Germline-derived CDR1 and CDR2 are LNHDA and SQIVND (reference sequence). This CDR3 contains 17 residues. Here the CDR3 DNA reads TGTGCCAGTAGTGTTCCCGGGACAGGGCGTACGGACACTGAAGCTTTCTTT. Translated, it gives CASSVPGTGRTDTEAFF.

The chain employs TRBV7-2 and TRBJ1-2; a weak D match, TRBD1 (6 bases). The V end lost 4 bases, the J end lost 6 bases, and 15 bases lay between the germline ends. The germline CDR1 and CDR2 sequences are SGHTA and FQGNSA. The CDR3 contains 14 residues. CDR3 nucleotides: TGTGCCAGCAGCTCGATACAGGGTTATCATGGCTACACCTTC. Translation: CASSSIQGYHGYTF.

V gene TRBV4-3 combines with J gene TRBJ1-1; no definite D call. V dropped 2 bases and J dropped 11 bases, with 18 bases sitting between them. This CDR3 has 14 amino acids. Per germline, CDR1 LGHNA and CDR2 YSLEER. The CDR3 here is CASSQSPGRLGAFF. The CDR3 nucleotides are TGCGCCAGCAGCCAATCCCCAGGCCGGTTGGGCGCTTTCTTT.

This sequence joins TRBV19 and TRBJ1-5; 8 positions match TRBD1. The germline gives CDR1 LNHDA, CDR2 SQIVND (reference sequence). CDR3 length equals 15 residues. With 6 bases clipped from V and 9 bases from J, the junction kept 13 bases outside the gene matches. CDR3: CASRPPGTGGPPQHF. As DNA, the CDR3 is TGTGCCAGTAGGCCTCCCGGGACAGGAGGCCCGCCCCAGCATTTT.